This T cell receptor (beta chain) was retrieved from a study of blood T cell repertoires in COVID-19. Turning to the study itself: The samples span acute and convalescent COVID-19 from the United States, Italy and Spain. T cells, B-cell-depleted T cells, or PBMCs provided the cDNA or gDNA that served as material.

Seattle patients were enrolled during active infection and followed longitudinally. Germline V CDR1 and CDR2: MNHEY, SVGAGI. The CDR3 is made up of 14 amino acids. The germline V and J ends were trimmed by 4 bases and 9 bases, with 18 bases remaining between them. In the original workflow: For nucleated cells, counts were estimated from reference gene primer amplification. The method was immunoSEQ multiplex PCR; TCRdb's version includes in-frame clones alone and lacks a portion of them. Clone size and V and J calls were adopted from that table, with D and trimming inferred from the DNA. The sample contains over 100,000 clones, roughly 86% of which appear only once.

The origin of this receptor is a woman in her 70s with COVID-19, enrolled during active disease. The sequencing sample was made of peripheral blood. J is TRBJ2-5 and V is TRBV6-5, with D perhaps matching TRBD1 (5 bases). The DNA for the CDR3 is TGTGCCAGCAGTTCCCTTGCCTCCCTAGGGGCCCAGTACTTC. Amino acids: CASSSLASLGAQYF.